This is a list of T cell receptor beta chains from one sample in a study of cytomegalovirus exposure and HLA in healthy donors. Profiled with immunoSEQ multiplex PCR; TCRdb holds only in-frame clones, not every one. The data show more than 150,000 clones, 84% seen once. Sample: PBMCs. These receptors were taken from a woman aged 45-65 years in good health and CMV-seropositive. Both conserved end residues are part of each CDR3. Each record gives: V gene, clone size, D gene, J gene, CDR3 DNA, CDR3 protein. The D gene is left open where the match is weak. A clone size is listed for some rows: how often the clone was seen (once, few, many), or a class if it is expanded.

v_gene: TRBV4-2; abundance: -; d_gene: -; j_gene: TRBJ1-5; CDR3nt: TGTGCCAGCAGCCCCACTGCGCTAAATCAGCCCCAGCATTTT; CDR3aa: CASSPTALNQPQHF
v_gene: TRBV4-1; abundance: once; d_gene: TRBD2; j_gene: TRBJ2-7; CDR3nt: TGCGCCAGCAGCCAATCTCGGCGGGGGGGCGCGGCTTACTACGAGCAGTACTTC; CDR3aa: CASSQSRRGGAAYYEQYF
v_gene: TRBV15; abundance: -; d_gene: TRBD2; j_gene: TRBJ2-5; CDR3nt: TGTGCCACCAGCATACTCGGGACTAGTGGTGAGACCCAGTACTTC; CDR3aa: CATSILGTSGETQYF
v_gene: TRBV7-9; abundance: -; d_gene: -; j_gene: TRBJ1-6; CDR3nt: TGTTCCAGCAGCTTAGCTGGTCAGGGGAGTAATTCACCCCTCCACTTT; CDR3aa: CSSSLAGQGSNSPLHF
v_gene: TRBV6-5; abundance: -; d_gene: TRBD1; j_gene: TRBJ1-1; CDR3nt: TGTGCCAGCAGCCGACAGGGCGCGGGCCGGACTGAAGCTTTCTTT; CDR3aa: CASSRQGAGRTEAFF
v_gene: TRBV19; abundance: -; d_gene: -; j_gene: TRBJ2-2; CDR3nt: TGTGCCAGTAGTACGACCGGGGGCGGGGAGCTGTTTTTT; CDR3aa: CASSTTGGGELFF
v_gene: TRBV2; abundance: -; d_gene: -; j_gene: TRBJ2-7; CDR3nt: TGTGCCAGCAGTGACGACCGGGGTCTTGTCTACGAGCAGTACTTC; CDR3aa: CASSDDRGLVYEQYF
v_gene: TRBV6-5; abundance: few; d_gene: -; j_gene: TRBJ2-7; CDR3nt: TGTGCCAGCAGTTACTCGTCTGGAGGGGCCTACGAGCAGTACTTC; CDR3aa: CASSYSSGGAYEQYF
v_gene: TRBV4-1; abundance: -; d_gene: -; j_gene: TRBJ2-1; CDR3nt: TGCGCCAGCAGGTTCCAGGGCGGATCCTACAATGAGCAGTTCTTC; CDR3aa: CASRFQGGSYNEQFF
v_gene: TRBV7-2; abundance: -; d_gene: TRBD1; j_gene: TRBJ2-2; CDR3nt: TGTGCCAGCAGGCCCCGACAGGGGGCGAGGACCGGGGAGCTGTTTTTT; CDR3aa: CASRPRQGARTGELFF
v_gene: TRBV7-6; abundance: few; d_gene: -; j_gene: TRBJ2-7; CDR3nt: TGTGCCAGCAGCTTTGTGTCCGGCGAGCAGTACTTC; CDR3aa: CASSFVSGEQYF
v_gene: TRBV7-2; abundance: -; d_gene: -; j_gene: TRBJ2-7; CDR3nt: TGTGCCAGCAGCTTAACTATTTCCTACGAGCAGTACTTC; CDR3aa: CASSLTISYEQYF
v_gene: TRBV30; abundance: -; d_gene: -; j_gene: TRBJ2-6; CDR3nt: TGTGCCTGGAGTTCGCCAGGCTTACGCTCTGGGGCCAACGTCCTGACTTTC; CDR3aa: CAWSSPGLRSGANVLTF
v_gene: TRBV28; abundance: -; d_gene: -; j_gene: TRBJ2-7; CDR3nt: TGTGCCAGCAGTCACGACAGTACCTACGAGCAGTACTTC; CDR3aa: CASSHDSTYEQYF
v_gene: TRBV29-1; abundance: -; d_gene: -; j_gene: TRBJ2-3; CDR3nt: TGCAGCGTTGAATTCTCGGCGGGGGCTATCACAGATACGCAGTATTTT; CDR3aa: CSVEFSAGAITDTQYF
v_gene: TRBV7-2; abundance: -; d_gene: -; j_gene: TRBJ2-7; CDR3nt: TGTGCCAGCAGCTTAAGTCTAGCGCCTATCTACGAGCAGTACTTC; CDR3aa: CASSLSLAPIYEQYF
v_gene: TRBV30; abundance: -; d_gene: -; j_gene: TRBJ2-7; CDR3nt: TGTGCCTGGAGACAGGGCTTCTATAACGAGCAGTACTTC; CDR3aa: CAWRQGFYNEQYF